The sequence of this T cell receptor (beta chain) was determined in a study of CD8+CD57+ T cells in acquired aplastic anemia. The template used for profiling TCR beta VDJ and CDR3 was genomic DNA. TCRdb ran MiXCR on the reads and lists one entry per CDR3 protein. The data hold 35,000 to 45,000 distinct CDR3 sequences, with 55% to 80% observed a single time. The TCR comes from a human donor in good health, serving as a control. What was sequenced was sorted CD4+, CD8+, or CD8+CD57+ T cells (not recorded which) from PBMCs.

This CDR3 is CSARGPSRYTGELFF. In DNA, the CDR3 is TGCAGTGCTAGGGGACCCTCGAGATACACCGGGGAGCTGTTTTTT. The chain combines TRBV20-1 with TRBJ2-2; D is possibly TRBD1 or TRBD2 (5 bases each). Looked up from germline, CDR1 is DFQATT and CDR2 is SNEGSKA (reference sequence). This CDR3 has 15 amino acids. V was pared by 3 bases and J by 3 bases, with 14 bases between.